A selection of T cell receptor beta chains follows, all from one sample in a study of T cell repertoires in cytomegalovirus infection. TCRdb reprocessed the reads via MiXCR and lists one record per CDR3 protein. The sample contains approximately 240,000 distinct CDR3 sequences, roughly 12% of which appear only once. What was sequenced was PBMCs. The receptors derive from a human donor in good health (CMV status not recorded). Some clones in this sample may be carry-over from other donors' samples. CDR3s include the opening cysteine and the closing phenylalanine or tryptophan. D genes are given only for firm matches. The size field is filled for only some rows; it gives once, few, many or a size class.

j_gene | v_gene | abundance | d_gene | CDR3nt | CDR3aa
TRBJ1-2 | TRBV2 | . | TRBD1 | TGTGCCAGCAGTGCCGGGACAGCTTCTAACTATGGCTACACCTTC | CASSAGTASNYGYTF
TRBJ1-2 | TRBV5-6 | many | . | TGTGCCAGCAGAACCCCCCGGCCTAACTATGGCTACACCTTC | CASRTPRPNYGYTF
TRBJ1-1 | TRBV2 | few | . | TGTGCCAGCAGTGTCCGGGTTATGGACACTGAAGCTTTCTTT | CASSVRVMDTEAFF
TRBJ2-5 | TRBV29-1 | few | TRBD1 | TGCAGCGGCTGGGGGCAGGGGGCAATCGAGACCCAGTACTTC | CSGWGQGAIETQYF
TRBJ2-1 | TRBV7-2 | . | . | TGTGCCAGCAGCTTAAGGGCAGGGGACGGGGAGCAGTTCTTC | CASSLRAGDGEQFF
TRBJ2-7 | TRBV7-2 | many | TRBD1 | TGTGCCAGCAGCACCTCCGGGACAGCTTCCTACGAGCAGTACTTC | CASSTSGTASYEQYF
TRBJ1-1 | TRBV5-1 | many | . | TGCGCCAGCAGCTTGGGGGGGACACACTCGGAGACTGAAGCTTTCTTT | CASSLGGTHSETEAFF
TRBJ2-7 | TRBV7-9 | many | . | TGTGCCAGCAGCGCTACCGCCCCATCCTACGAGCAGTACTTC | CASSATAPSYEQYF
TRBJ1-3 | TRBV25-1 | . | TRBD1 | TGTGCCACCGCGATTACAGGGGCCGGAGGAAACACCATATATTTT | CATAITGAGGNTIYF
TRBJ2-3 | TRBV7-2 | many | TRBD2 | TGTGCCAGCAGCCTCCGAGCGGGGGCAGGTGATACGCAGTATTTT | CASSLRAGAGDTQYF
TRBJ2-4 | TRBV18 | . | . | TGTGCCAGCTCACCCCCGAACCTCAAAAACATTCAGTACTTC | CASSPPNLKNIQYF
TRBJ2-5 | TRBV4-2 | few | TRBD2 | TGTGCCAGCAGCCAGGAACTAGCGGGACCCCGAGAGACCCAGTACTTC | CASSQELAGPRETQYF
TRBJ1-5 | TRBV7-2 | many | . | TGTGCCAGCAGCTTAGCGTCGGGGGGAGGGCCCCAGCATTTT | CASSLASGGGPQHF
TRBJ1-2 | TRBV7-9 | few | . | TGTGCCAGCAGCTTAAATGATTATGGCTACACCTTC | CASSLNDYGYTF
TRBJ2-7 | TRBV5-5 | . | . | TGTGCCAGCAGCTTGGCGATAGACGAGCAGTACTTC | CASSLAIDEQYF
TRBJ2-5 | TRBV5-6 | many | TRBD1 | TGTGCCAGCAGCTTGACCAGGGGGATACGGCAAGAGACCCAGTACTTC | CASSLTRGIRQETQYF
TRBJ1-1 | TRBV18 | . | . | TGTGCCAGCTCACCGACTTGGGGGTGCGGCACTGAAGCTTTCTTT | CASSPTWGCGTEAFF
TRBJ2-3 | TRBV20-1 | . | . | TGCAGTGCCATTGGGAGGCCGTCGAGCACAGATACGCAGTATTTT | CSAIGRPSSTDTQYF
TRBJ1-2 | TRBV27 | few | . | TGTGCCAGCAGCCCGCGGACAGCCGGCTATGGCTACACCTTC | CASSPRTAGYGYTF
TRBJ2-2 | TRBV6-2/TRBV6-3 | . | . | TGTGCCAGCAGTTACCCGACACAGGTTTCGAACACCGGGGAGCTGTTTTTT | CASSYPTQVSNTGELFF
TRBJ2-3 | TRBV7-8 | many | . | TGTGCCAGCAGCAGTTCCGGGACTTACACAGATACGCAGTATTTT | CASSSSGTYTDTQYF
TRBJ1-4 | TRBV15 | few | . | TGTGCCACCAGCAGAGATCAGGGGAGTGAAAAACTGTTTTTT | CATSRDQGSEKLFF
TRBJ2-7 | TRBV7-8 | . | TRBD1 | TGTGCCAGCAGCTCCCCCGGGACAGGGAACGAGCAGTACTTC | CASSSPGTGNEQYF
TRBJ2-5 | TRBV7-9 | . | TRBD1 | TGTGCCAGCAGCTTCCATACCGGGACAGAAGAGACCCAGTACTTC | CASSFHTGTEETQYF
TRBJ1-3 | TRBV7-8 | few | . | TGTGCCAGCAGCTTAGGACAGGGAAACACCATATATTTT | CASSLGQGNTIYF
TRBJ2-5 | TRBV7-6 | many | TRBD2 | TGTGCCAGCAGCTCCGGGGGGCAAGAGACCCAGTACTTC | CASSSGGQETQYF
TRBJ2-1 | TRBV2 | few | . | TGTGCCAGCAGTGAGGACAGTCCCGGGCAGTTCTTC | CASSEDSPGQFF
TRBJ1-1 | TRBV12-3/TRBV12-4 | many | . | TGTGCCACCAAGCGGGGGGACACTGAAGCTTTCTTT | CATKRGDTEAFF
TRBJ1-5 | TRBV7-2 | many | TRBD1 | TGTGCCAGCAGCAAAGGGACAGGGGAGGGGAGCAATCAGCCCCAGCATTTT | CASSKGTGEGSNQPQHF
TRBJ2-7 | TRBV6-2/TRBV6-3 | many | . | TGTGCCAGCAGTGACCGTTACGAGCAGTACTTC | CASSDRYEQYF
TRBJ1-5 | TRBV6-2/TRBV6-3 | many | . | TGTGCCAGCAGCCCCCGCGACAGACAAAAGGGTTATCAGCCCCAGCATTTT | CASSPRDRQKGYQPQHF
TRBJ2-1 | TRBV6-2/TRBV6-3 | many | TRBD2 | TGTGCCAGCAGTTACGGGCTAGCGGGAGTCCCCGGTGGGAATGAGCAGTTCTTC | CASSYGLAGVPGGNEQFF
TRBJ2-5 | TRBV18 | . | TRBD2 | TGTGCCAGCTCACCATTAGCGGGAGGGCGCCAAGAGACCCAGTACTTC | CASSPLAGGRQETQYF
TRBJ1-3 | TRBV7-2 | many | . | TGTGCCAGCAGCCTACAGGGAACTTTTGGAAACACCATATATTTT | CASSLQGTFGNTIYF
TRBJ1-1 | TRBV7-3 | . | TRBD1 | TGTGCCAGCAGCCCCACAGGGGGTTCAAGAACTGAAGCTTTCTTT | CASSPTGGSRTEAFF
TRBJ2-2 | TRBV7-2 | many | TRBD1 | TGTGCCAGCAGCTTAGCTCGAGACAGGGCCATGAACACCGGGGAGCTGTTTTTT | CASSLARDRAMNTGELFF
TRBJ1-2 | TRBV5-1 | many | . | TGCGCCAGCAGCCCCGGACGTCAGGGTGGCTACACCTTC | CASSPGRQGGYTF
TRBJ1-4 | TRBV6-5 | . | . | TGTGCCAGCAGTTACTCGCGCCCTGAGGGAAAACTGTTTTTT | CASSYSRPEGKLFF
TRBJ1-2 | TRBV12-3/TRBV12-4 | many | . | TGTGCCAGCAGTTTGGCGGGCAGAAGCTATGGCTACACCTTC | CASSLAGRSYGYTF
TRBJ2-7 | TRBV7-2 | many | TRBD1 | TGTGCCAGCAACTACCGGCGGGACAGGGGCTACGAGCAGTACTTC | CASNYRRDRGYEQYF
TRBJ1-1 | TRBV2 | . | TRBD1 | TGTGCCAGCAATCGACAGGGTTTGAACACTGAAGCTTTCTTT | CASNRQGLNTEAFF
TRBJ1-5 | TRBV12-3/TRBV12-4 | many | . | TGTGCCAGCAGTTTAACAGGTTGGCAGCCCCAGCATTTT | CASSLTGWQPQHF
TRBJ2-2 | TRBV7-2 | many | . | TGTGCCAGCAGCTTACATACGAACACCGGGGAGCTGTTTTTT | CASSLHTNTGELFF
TRBJ2-5 | TRBV6-6 | . | . | TGTGCCAGCAGTTCAATCGAAGAGACCCAGTACTTC | CASSSIEETQYF
TRBJ2-1 | TRBV19 | many | TRBD2 | TGTGCCAGTAGTATAGATCGGACTAGCGGGAGTAGGGACAATGAGCAGTTCTTC | CASSIDRTSGSRDNEQFF
TRBJ2-1 | TRBV6-6 | many | TRBD2 | TGTGCCAGCAGTTACTCCGGACTAGCGGGAATCTACAATGAGCAGTTCTTC | CASSYSGLAGIYNEQFF
TRBJ2-6 | TRBV7-8 | many | . | TGTGCCAGCAGCCCGACGTCTGACAGCTACTCTGGGGCCAACGTCCTGACTTTC | CASSPTSDSYSGANVLTF
TRBJ1-5 | TRBV12-3/TRBV12-4 | many | . | TGTGCCAGCAGGAGGGGGGTCAATCAGCCCCAGCATTTT | CASRRGVNQPQHF
TRBJ2-3 | TRBV7-2 | many | . | TGTGCCAGCAGCTTAAGTTTCACAGATACGCAGTATTTT | CASSLSFTDTQYF
TRBJ2-2 | TRBV28 | many | . | TGTGCCAGCAGTTTATACGGGGACGACACCGGGGAGCTGTTTTTT | CASSLYGDDTGELFF
TRBJ2-7 | TRBV7-8 | many | TRBD1 | TGTGCCAGCAGCTCACAGGGGAACTACGAGCAGTACTTC | CASSSQGNYEQYF
TRBJ1-1 | TRBV7-9 | few | TRBD1 | TGTGCCAGCAGCTGGACAGGGAGGAACACTGAAGCTTTCTTT | CASSWTGRNTEAFF
TRBJ1-5 | TRBV7-2 | many | TRBD1 | TGTGCCAGCAGCTTAAACAGGGGGGACAATCAGCCCCAGCATTTT | CASSLNRGDNQPQHF
TRBJ2-3 | TRBV7-2 | many | . | TGTGCCAGCAGCACAATGTGGTCGGGGGATACGCAGTATTTT | CASSTMWSGDTQYF
TRBJ2-7 | TRBV19 | many | . | TGTGCCAGTAGTAAGACAGCGGATCCCTACGAGCAGTACTTC | CASSKTADPYEQYF